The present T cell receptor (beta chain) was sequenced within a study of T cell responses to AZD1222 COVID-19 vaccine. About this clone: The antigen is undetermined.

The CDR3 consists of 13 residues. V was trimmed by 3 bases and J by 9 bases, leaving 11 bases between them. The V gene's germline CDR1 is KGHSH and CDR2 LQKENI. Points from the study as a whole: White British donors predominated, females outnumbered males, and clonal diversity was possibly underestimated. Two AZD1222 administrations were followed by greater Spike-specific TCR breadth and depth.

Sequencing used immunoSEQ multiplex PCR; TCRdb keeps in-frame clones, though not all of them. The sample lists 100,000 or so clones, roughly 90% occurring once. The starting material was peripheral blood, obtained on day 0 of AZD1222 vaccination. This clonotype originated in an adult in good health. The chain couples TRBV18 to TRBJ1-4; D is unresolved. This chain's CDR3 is CASSPSAGKKLFF. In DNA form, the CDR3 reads TGTGCCAGCTCACCCTCTGCCGGGAAAAAACTGTTTTTT.